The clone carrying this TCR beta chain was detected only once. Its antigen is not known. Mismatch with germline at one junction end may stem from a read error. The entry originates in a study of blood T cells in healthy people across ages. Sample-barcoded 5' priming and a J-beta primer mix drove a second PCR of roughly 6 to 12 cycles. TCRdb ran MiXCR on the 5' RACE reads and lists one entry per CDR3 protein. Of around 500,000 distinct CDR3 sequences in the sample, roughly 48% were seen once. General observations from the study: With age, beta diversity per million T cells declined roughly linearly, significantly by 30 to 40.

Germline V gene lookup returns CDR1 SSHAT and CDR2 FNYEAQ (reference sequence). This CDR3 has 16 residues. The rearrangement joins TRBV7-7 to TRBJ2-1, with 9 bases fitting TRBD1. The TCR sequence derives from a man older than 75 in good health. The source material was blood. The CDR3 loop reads CASSRTPGTGNNEQFF. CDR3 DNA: TGTGCTAGCAGCCGAACCCCCGGGACAGGGAACAATGAGCAGTTCTTC.